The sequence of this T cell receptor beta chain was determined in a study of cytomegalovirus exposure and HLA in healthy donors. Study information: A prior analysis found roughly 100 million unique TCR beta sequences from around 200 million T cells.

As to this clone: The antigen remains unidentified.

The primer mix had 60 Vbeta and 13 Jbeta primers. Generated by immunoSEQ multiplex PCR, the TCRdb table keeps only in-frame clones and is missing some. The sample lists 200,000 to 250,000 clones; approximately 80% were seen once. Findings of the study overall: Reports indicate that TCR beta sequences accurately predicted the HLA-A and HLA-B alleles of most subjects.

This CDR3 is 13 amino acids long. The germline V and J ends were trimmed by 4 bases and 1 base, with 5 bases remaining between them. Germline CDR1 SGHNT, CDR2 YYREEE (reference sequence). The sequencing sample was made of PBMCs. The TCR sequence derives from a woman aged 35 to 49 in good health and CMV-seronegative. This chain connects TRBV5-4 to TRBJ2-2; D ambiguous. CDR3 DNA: TGTGCCAGCAGCCAACAGAACACCGGGGAGCTGTTTTTT. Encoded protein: CASSQQNTGELFF.